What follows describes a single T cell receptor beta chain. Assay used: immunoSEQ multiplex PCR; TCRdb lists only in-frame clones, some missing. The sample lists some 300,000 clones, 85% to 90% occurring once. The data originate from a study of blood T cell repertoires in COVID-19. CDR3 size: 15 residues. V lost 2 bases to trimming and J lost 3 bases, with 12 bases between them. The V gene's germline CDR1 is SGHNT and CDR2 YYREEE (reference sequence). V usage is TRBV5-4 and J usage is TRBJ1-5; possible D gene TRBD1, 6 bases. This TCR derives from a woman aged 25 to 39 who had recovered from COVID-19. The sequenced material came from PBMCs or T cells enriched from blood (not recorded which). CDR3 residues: CASSFPDSSNQPQHF. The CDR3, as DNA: TGTGCCAGCAGCTTTCCGGACAGCTCCAATCAGCCCCAGCATTTT.